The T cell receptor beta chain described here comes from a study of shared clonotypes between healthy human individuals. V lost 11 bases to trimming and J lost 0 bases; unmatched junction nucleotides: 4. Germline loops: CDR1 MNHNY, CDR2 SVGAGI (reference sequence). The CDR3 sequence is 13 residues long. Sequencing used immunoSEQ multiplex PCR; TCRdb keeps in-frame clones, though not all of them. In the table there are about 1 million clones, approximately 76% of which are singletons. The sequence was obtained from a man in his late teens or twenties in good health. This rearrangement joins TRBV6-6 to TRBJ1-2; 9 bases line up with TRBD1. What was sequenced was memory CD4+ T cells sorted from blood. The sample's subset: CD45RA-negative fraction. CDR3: CAGGDRANYGYTF. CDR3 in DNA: TGTGCCGGAGGGGACAGGGCTAACTATGGCTACACCTTC.